The T cell receptor (beta chain) described here comes from a study of blood T cells in healthy people across ages (dated by TCRdb to about 2015). For context, the study as a whole: In model experiments, roughly one uniquely barcoded TCR beta cDNA molecule per two T cells was captured by template switching. Using deep sequencing normalized with unique cDNA molecular identifiers, the study measured how TCR beta repertoire diversity changes with age. The donors were divided into four age groups: young (average approximately 17 years), middle-aged (roughly 42), aged (about 60) and long-lived (about 80). To avoid experimental bias, donors of different ages were randomly spread across the sequencing lanes. Two additional independent replicas of 1 million unique cDNA reads from the same blood draw were analyzed for two donors (one aged 18 to 30 and one aged 80 or older).

The roughly 42 donors, aged about 6 to 100 years, were systemically healthy Caucasian individuals from Russia. Approximately 9.3 milliliters of peripheral blood were collected from each donor into EDTA-treated Vacutainer tubes. Ficoll-Paque density-gradient centrifugation was used to isolate PBMCs, with at least 7 million obtained per sample. Total RNA, at least 5 micrograms per sample, was extracted from PBMCs with Trizol reagent. Naive CD45RAhigh/CD27high T cell percentages were measured by flow cytometry on a PBMC aliquot from every donor. Beyond this particular receptor, the publication reports: Observed TCR beta diversity per million T cells fell roughly linearly with age, and a significant reduction was already apparent by age approximately 40. Compared with the aged group, the long-lived group had more naive CD4+ T cells, fewer expanded clones and increased TCR diversity, a pattern suggesting age selection. Observed TCR beta diversity correlated strongly with the percentage of naive T cells measured by flow cytometry. Because profiling used bulk unsorted PBMCs, naive and antigen-experienced compartments could not be compared conclusively. The CMV infection status of donors was not known, potentially confounding age-related changes in expanded clonotypes. Estimates of total diversity from one million sequenced T cells were regarded as lower bounds and underestimates.

With respect to this clonotype: The antigen this receptor binds is unknown. No much larger clonotype is one base removed from it; base qualities were not supplied.

Library creation used 5' RACE. Instrument used: Illumina HiSeq 2500. A second PCR of roughly 7 to 11 cycles was performed with a sample-barcoded 5' primer and a J-beta primer mix. Each TCR beta cDNA molecule received a unique molecular identifier from a template-switch 5' adaptor carrying 12 random nucleotides. Each sample yielded at least 3 million CDR3-containing paired-end reads. First-strand cDNA synthesis was performed from all RNA using the Mint cDNA synthesis kit, with priming by a TRBC-specific oligonucleotide. All cDNA was treated with uracil-DNA glycosylase and then went through a first 18-cycle PCR with the universal primers M1SS and BC2_uni_R. For the original study's pipeline: For normalization, 1 million high-quality reads were randomly selected from each sample, with every read carrying a distinct molecular identifier. Instead of being binned into consensus sequences, reads that shared molecular identifiers were thrown out. MiTCR, with a Q25 quality threshold and the strictest error-elimination algorithm, was used for CDR3 identification, clonotype clustering and error correction. A nonparametric unseen species model with Euler transformation was used to estimate lower-bound total TCR beta diversity. The public reads were run again by TCRdb, first through fastp at Q25 and then through MiXCR, and only productive beta chains were kept. Entries that share a CDR3 protein sequence are merged under the most common genes and DNA. V and J calls and clone size were set by TCRdb, not the authors. Within this sample are approximately 1,000,000 distinct CDR3 sequences, with more than 40% of them counted one time only. The top ten clones comprise under 20% of the sample.

The junction shows trimming of 3 bases on V and 6 bases on J, plus 15 bases between the germline ends. In the germline V gene (reference sequence), CDR1 corresponds to DFQATT and CDR2 to SNEGSKA. The cysteine opens and the phenylalanine closes a CDR3 of 14 amino acids. Only CDR3 DNA remains: 42 bases, in frame from the first base. The receptor chain draws on TRBV20-1 and TRBJ2-1; D gene: possibly TRBD1, on 6 matching bases. This clonotype was sampled from a woman aged 60-75 years in good health. The sequencing input was blood. The CDR3 region has the sequence CSARWTEGFNEQFF. DNA sequence: TGCAGTGCTAGGTGGACAGAAGGATTCAATGAGCAGTTCTTC.